Below, 32 T cell receptor beta chains from the same sample are listed, as sequenced in a study of T-cell memory formation after mild COVID-19. From the 5' RACE reads, TCRdb called clonotypes with MiXCR, one entry per CDR3 protein. This table holds more than 150,000 distinct CDR3 sequences, 20% to 25% found once. The material sequenced was PBMCs or a T cell subset sorted from them (not recorded which). These receptors were collected from an adult woman who had mild COVID-19 (a few samples of this study predate the infection). Cell type and time point are not known.

The rearrangement uses TRBV7-9 and TRBJ2-7; TRBD2 might be the D (5 bases). The V and J ends lost 2 bases and 5 bases respectively, with 7 bases between them. The CDR3 is 12 amino acids. From germline, CDR1 is SEHNR and CDR2 FQNEAQ (reference sequence). The DNA for the CDR3 is TGTGCCAGCAGCTTATTGCGGGACGAGCAGTACTTC. Translated: CASSLLRDEQYF.

CDR3 nucleotides: TGTGCCACCAGCAGAGAAGTAGCGGGAGGGCCTACAGATACGCAGTATTTT. Its translation: CATSREVAGGPTDTQYF. J is TRBJ2-3 and V is TRBV15; 11 nucleotides agree with TRBD2. Looked up from germline, CDR1 is LNHNV and CDR2 is YYDKDF (reference sequence). This CDR3 is built from 17 residues. V dropped 0 bases and J dropped 3; count of bases not matched to a gene: 5.

This clonotype has a count of ten or more. The chain is built from TRBV7-6 and TRBJ2-7, with 10 bases identical to TRBD1. The CDR3 length is 14 residues. Germline CDR1 reads SGHVS; CDR2 reads FNYEAQ. With V trimmed by 1 base and J by 3 bases, 0 bases remained unmatched. Here the CDR3 DNA reads TGTGCCAGCAGCTTAGGGGACAGGGGCTACGAGCAGTACTTC. Amino acids: CASSLGDRGYEQYF.

This clonotype appeared a few times. The genes are TRBV29-1 and TRBJ2-1; 10 positions agree with TRBD1. V dropped 6 bases and J dropped 9; count of bases not matched to a gene: 8. Germline CDR1 reads SQVTM; CDR2 reads ANQGSEA. The CDR3 contains 13 residues. The CDR3 DNA sequence: TGCAGCGTGGACAGGGGGAGAAAAAGTGAGCAGTTCTTC. Encoded protein: CSVDRGRKSEQFF.

For this clonotype: One end of the junction varies from germline; a read error may be responsible. The CDR3 nucleotides read TGTGTCAGCAGTTTAGGAAGGGTAGCTTTCTTT. Protein product: CVSSLGRVAFF. V usage is TRBV12-3 or TRBV12-4 and J usage is TRBJ1-1; D unresolved. The CDR3 covers 11 residues.

In this sample, this clonotype turned up many times. This chain uses TRBV4-3 with TRBJ2-1; D gene ambiguous. Germline V gene data show CDR1 as LGHNA and CDR2 as YSLEER. The CDR3 covers 13 residues. Trimming shortened V by 2 bases and J by 10 bases, and 12 bases separated the two germline ends. The CDR3 DNA reads as TGCGCCAGCAGCCAACCCCAGAGCAGCGAGCAGTTCTTC. Encoded protein: CASSQPQSSEQFF.

The rearrangement joins TRBV7-2 to TRBJ2-2, with 13 bases aligning to TRBD2. V dropped 5 bases and J dropped 8; count of bases not matched to a gene: 8. CDR3 length: 16 amino acids. Germline V CDR1 and CDR2: SGHTA, FQGNSA. The CDR3 region has the DNA TGTGCCAGCAGCGTTCGGACTAGCGGGAGTAAAGGGGAGCTGTTTTTT. It codes for CASSVRTSGSKGELFF.

J is TRBJ2-2 and V is TRBV7-6; a weak D match, TRBD1 (5 bases). V lost 5 bases to trimming and J lost 6 bases, with 13 bases between them. The CDR3 is 14 amino acids. CDR1 is SGHVS and CDR2 is FNYEAQ in the germline V gene. The CDR3 DNA follows: TGTGCCAGCAGCGAAAACAGGTTTTCCGGGGAGCTGTTTTTT. Encoded protein: CASSENRFSGELFF. The variable domain in full, completed from reference TRBV7-6 and TRBJ2-2, reads GAGVSQSPRYKVTKRGQDVALRCDPISGHVSLYWYRQALGQGPEFLTYFNYEAQQDKSGLPNDRFSAERPEGSISTLTIQRTEQRDSAMYRCASSENRFSGELFFGEGSRLTVL.

The V gene is TRBV10-3, the J gene TRBJ2-7, with 10 bases aligning to TRBD2. Germline assignment: CDR1 ENHRY and CDR2 SYGVKD. The CDR3 has 15 residues. Trimming at V came to 5 bases and at J to 5 bases, leaving 9 bases not matched to a gene. The CDR3, as DNA: TGTGCCATCAGTCCGACTAGCGGGTTTCAACACGAGCAGTACTTC. Encoded protein: CAISPTSGFQHEQYF.

The V gene is TRBV12-3 or TRBV12-4, the J gene TRBJ2-1; a possible D gene is TRBD1 (5 bases). V lost 5 bases, J lost 8 bases, and 16 bases lay in between. CDR3 size: 14 residues. The CDR3 reads CASSPWGQVDEQFF. The CDR3, as DNA: TGTGCCAGCAGTCCATGGGGCCAGGTCGATGAGCAGTTCTTC.

This chain joins TRBV13 and TRBJ2-1; TRBD2 aligns across 12 bases. Per the germline V gene, CDR1 is PRHDT and CDR2 is FYEKMQ (reference sequence). The CDR3 is made up of 15 amino acids. Trimming cost V 0 bases and J 10 bases; bases outside gene matches: 4. CDR3 sequence: CASSLGLAGGKEQFF. The CDR3 DNA is TGTGCCAGCAGCTTAGGACTAGCGGGGGGAAAGGAGCAGTTCTTC. The variable domain in full, completed from reference TRBV13 and TRBJ2-1, reads AAGVIQSPRHLIKEKRETATLKCYPIPRHDTVYWYQQGPGQDPQFLISFYEKMQSDKGSIPDRFSAQQFSDYHSELNMSSLELGDSALYFCASSLGLAGGKEQFFGPGTRLTVL.

Only a few counts were recorded for this clonotype. This sequence joins TRBV5-1 and TRBJ2-7; D might be TRBD2 (5 bases). The CDR3 is 13 amino acids. V lost 2 bases, J lost 3 bases, and 9 bases lay in between. Germline V gives CDR1 SGHRS, CDR2 YFSETQ. CDR3 in amino acids: CASSFDGGYEQYF. The CDR3 DNA is TGCGCCAGCAGCTTTGACGGAGGCTACGAGCAGTACTTC.

This clonotype was detected ten times or more. The genes are TRBV5-1 and TRBJ2-3; the D gene is possibly TRBD2 (5 bases). V lost 1 base to trimming and J lost 0 bases, with 12 bases between them. The CDR3 has 16 residues. The germline V gene has CDR1 SGHRS and CDR2 YFSETQ. CDR3 DNA: TGCGCCAGCAGCTTGTCGGCTAGCAGGAGCACAGATACGCAGTATTTT. It codes for CASSLSASRSTDTQYF. The full variable domain, rest sourced from reference TRBV5-1 and TRBJ2-3, is KAGVTQTPRYLIKTRGQQVTLSCSPISGHRSVSWYQQTPGQGLQFLFEYFSETQRNKGNFPGRFSGRQFSNSRSEMNVSTLELGDSALYLCASSLSASRSTDTQYFGPGTRLTVL.

This chain uses TRBV5-6 with TRBJ1-1; D is ambiguous. Germline V CDR1 and CDR2: SGHDT, YYEEEE. The CDR3 contains 13 residues. V dropped 7 bases and J dropped 0 bases, with 10 bases sitting between them. The CDR3 nucleotides read TGTGCCAGCGGGCTATCGATGAACACTGAAGCTTTCTTT. Its protein is CASGLSMNTEAFF.

The V gene is TRBV29-1, the J gene TRBJ2-7; 10 nucleotides match TRBD1. The ends lost 5 bases at V and 6 bases at J; junction bases unmatched: 13. This CDR3 spans 15 amino acids. Germline-derived CDR1 and CDR2 are SQVTM and ANQGSEA. CDR3 coding DNA: TGCAGCGTTTTTCTGGCGGACAGGGGGTACGGCGAGCAGTACTTC. Protein sequence: CSVFLADRGYGEQYF.

This clonotype showed up many times. The J gene is TRBJ2-1, the V gene TRBV12-3 or TRBV12-4; 10 positions agree with TRBD2. This CDR3 is 17 amino acids long. The trim removed 5 bases at V and 5 bases at J, leaving 12 bases unmatched. The CDR3 DNA reads TGTGCCAGCAGTCCATTAGACAGGACTAGCGGCCACAATGAGCAGTTCTTC. Amino acid sequence: CASSPLDRTSGHNEQFF.

The CDR3 DNA reads as TGTGCCAGCAGCCAATTTCACTACGAGCAGTACTTC. Translation: CASSQFHYEQYF. The chain is built from TRBV7-9 and TRBJ2-7; no firm D call. The CDR3 is 12 residues long. The V end was cut by 5 bases, the J end by 3 bases, with 8 bases between. CDR1 SEHNR and CDR2 FQNEAQ come from the germline V gene (reference sequence).

A few counts support this clonotype. This chain connects TRBV20-1 to TRBJ1-6, with 7 bases identical to TRBD1. The trim removed 6 bases at V and 8 bases at J, leaving 10 bases unmatched. Germline V gene data show CDR1 as DFQATT and CDR2 as SNEGSKA (reference sequence). The CDR3 covers 14 residues. CDR3 residues: CSATRGRVDSPLHF. CDR3 DNA: TGCAGTGCGACGAGGGGGCGCGTCGATTCACCCCTCCACTTT.

The rearrangement links TRBV12-3 or TRBV12-4 to TRBJ1-1; 7 bases line up with TRBD1. The CDR3 spans 14 residues. Trimming at V came to 7 bases and at J to 6 bases, leaving 11 bases not matched to a gene. The DNA of the CDR3 is TGTGCCAGCAATTATCCGGGGACAGCCTCTGAAGCTTTCTTT. It is translated as CASNYPGTASEAFF.

This clonotype has more than one count but fewer than ten. This chain uses TRBV5-1 with TRBJ2-3, with D possibly matching TRBD2 (6 bases). Trimming removed 4 bases from V and 6 bases from J, with 15 bases in between. In germline, CDR1 is SGHRS, CDR2 YFSETQ. CDR3 length equals 14 residues. The DNA of the CDR3 is TGCGCCAGCAGCCCGGACGGGACTTGGGATACGCAGTATTTT. This gives the protein CASSPDGTWDTQYF.

This clonotype was counted a few times. The CDR3 DNA sequence: TGTGCCAGCAGCGAAGAGCGGGGGCAAGAGACCCAGTACTTC. Its protein is CASSEERGQETQYF. The V gene is TRBV7-6, the J gene TRBJ2-5, with TRBD2 matching over 8 bases. J lost 2 bases, V lost 5 bases, and 4 bases had no gene match. The CDR3 is 14 residues long. Germline loops: CDR1 SGHVS, CDR2 FNYEAQ.

The gene calls are TRBV13 and TRBJ2-3, with 8 bases that match TRBD2. V gave up 0 bases and J gave up 7 bases; unmatched junction bases: 9. Germline V gene lookup returns CDR1 PRHDT and CDR2 FYEKMQ (reference sequence). The CDR3 length is 16 residues. CDR3 loop: CASSLGGTRGINTQYF. As DNA, the CDR3 is TGTGCCAGCAGCTTAGGAGGGACTAGGGGAATAAATACGCAGTATTTT.

The chain's CDR3 is CASSHGTSSTDTQYF. The CDR3 DNA is TGTGCCAGCAGCCACGGGACATCCAGCACAGATACGCAGTATTTT. The V call is TRBV5-8, the J call TRBJ2-3, with D possibly TRBD1 on 6 matching bases. CDR1 SGHTS and CDR2 YDEGEE come from the germline V gene. There are 15 residues in the CDR3. Trimming removed 4 bases at V and 0 bases at J, with 12 bases between.

This clonotype was counted only a few times. The chain recombines TRBV29-1 with TRBJ2-7, with TRBD1 matching 8 bases. CDR3 length: 13 residues. Germline values: CDR1 SQVTM, CDR2 ANQGSEA. Losses at the gene ends were 6 bases for V and 2 bases for J; bases not matched to a gene: 6. Here the CDR3 reads CSVRTGLTYEQYF. The CDR3 DNA reads TGCAGCGTACGGACAGGGCTGACCTACGAGCAGTACTTC.

A few counts support this clonotype. The V and J genes are TRBV25-1 and TRBJ1-2, with TRBD1 matching over 7 bases. J was trimmed by 4 bases and V by 3 bases; bases with no gene match: 5. This CDR3 contains 14 residues. CDR1 is MGHDK, CDR2 SYGVNS, per germline. The CDR3 DNA follows: TGTGCCAGCAGTGACCTAACAGGGGTCTATGGCTACACCTTC. Translated: CASSDLTGVYGYTF.

This clonotype was detected a few times. This chain connects TRBV20-1 to TRBJ1-2; the D is unclear. Deletions cut 0 bases from V and 8 bases from J, with 16 bases between. From germline, CDR1 is DFQATT and CDR2 SNEGSKA (reference sequence). The CDR3 has 14 amino acids. The CDR3 DNA follows: TGCAGTGCTAGAGATGGGCAGACCTATGGAGGCTACACCTTC. Translation gives CSARDGQTYGGYTF.

The sample holds a few counts of this clonotype. J is TRBJ1-5 and V is TRBV5-1; TRBD1 aligns across 7 bases. The CDR3 extends over 14 amino acids. The junction had 9 bases not matched to a gene; V was cut back by 4 bases and J by 8 bases. Per germline, CDR1 SGHRS and CDR2 YFSETQ. The CDR3 DNA sequence: TGCGCCAGCAGCCTCAGACAGGGTAAAAAGCCCCAGCATTTT. Protein sequence: CASSLRQGKKPQHF.

In its sample, this clonotype was seen many times. This chain joins TRBV5-4 and TRBJ2-7; 8 bases map to TRBD1. The CDR3 has 14 amino acids. CDR1 is SGHNT and CDR2 is YYREEE in the germline V gene (reference sequence). J was trimmed by 3 bases and V by 4 bases; bases with no gene match: 6. CDR3 DNA sequence: TGTGCCAGCAGCCCGGGGACAGGTGGCTACGAGCAGTACTTC. This codes for CASSPGTGGYEQYF.

This clonotype appeared a few times. The chain combines TRBV7-3 with TRBJ2-2; D not certain. The CDR3 totals 13 residues. Trimming removed 0 bases from V and 5 bases from J, with 4 bases in between. Germline CDR1 and CDR2: SGHTA and FQGTGA. DNA for the CDR3: TGTGCCAGCAGCTTAACATTGACCGGGGAGCTGTTTTTT. Translation: CASSLTLTGELFF.

In this sample, this clonotype turned up many times. V usage is TRBV12-3 or TRBV12-4 and J usage is TRBJ2-1, with D unresolved. Trimming pared 6 bases from V and 7 bases from J, leaving 10 bases between. This CDR3 spans 12 amino acids. CDR3 sequence reads: CASSFSGNEQFF. CDR3 coding DNA: TGTGCCAGCAGCTTTAGTGGGAATGAGCAGTTCTTC.

V usage is TRBV20-1 and J usage is TRBJ2-7; a weak D match, TRBD1 (8 bases). Per the germline V gene, CDR1 is DFQATT and CDR2 is SNEGSKA (reference sequence). The V and J ends lost 0 bases and 2 bases respectively, with 20 bases between them. This CDR3 contains 17 residues. The DNA of the CDR3 is TGCAGTGCTAGAGATCATAGGGGGGGACAGGATCCCTACGAGCAGTACTTC. This encodes CSARDHRGGQDPYEQYF.

This clonotype occurred a few times. The rearrangement joins TRBV4-2 to TRBJ2-7; TRBD1 might be the D (5 bases). The CDR3 covers 16 residues. Germline V gene sequence: CDR1 LGHNA, CDR2 YNFKEQ. The ends were cut back, 5 bases at V and 0 bases at J, with 17 bases in the middle. In nucleotides, the CDR3 is TGTGCCAGCAGCGTCCAGGGAATTATAAGCTCCTACGAGCAGTACTTC. The encoded protein is CASSVQGIISSYEQYF.